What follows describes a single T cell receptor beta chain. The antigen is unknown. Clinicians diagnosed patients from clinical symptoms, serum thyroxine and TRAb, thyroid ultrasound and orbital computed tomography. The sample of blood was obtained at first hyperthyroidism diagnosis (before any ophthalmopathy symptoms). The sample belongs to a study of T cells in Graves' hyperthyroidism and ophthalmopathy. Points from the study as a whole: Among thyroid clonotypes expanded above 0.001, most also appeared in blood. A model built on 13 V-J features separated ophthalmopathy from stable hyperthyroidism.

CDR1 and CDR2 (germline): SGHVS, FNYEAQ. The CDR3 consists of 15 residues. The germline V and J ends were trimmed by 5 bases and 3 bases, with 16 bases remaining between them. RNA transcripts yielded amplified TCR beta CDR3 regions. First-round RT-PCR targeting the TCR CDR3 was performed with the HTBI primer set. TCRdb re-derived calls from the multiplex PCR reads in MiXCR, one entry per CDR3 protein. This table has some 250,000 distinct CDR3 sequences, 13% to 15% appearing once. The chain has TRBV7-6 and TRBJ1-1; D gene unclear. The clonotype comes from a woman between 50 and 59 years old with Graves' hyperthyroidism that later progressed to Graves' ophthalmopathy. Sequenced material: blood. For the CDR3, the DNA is TGTGCCAGCAGCCTGGACTCGGACGGGGACACTGAAGCTTTCTTT. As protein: CASSLDSDGDTEAFF.